Here is one T cell receptor (beta chain) with its context. The target antigen is unknown. Profiled with immunoSEQ multiplex PCR; TCRdb holds only in-frame clones, not every one. The repertoire holds under 35,000 clones, less than 80% seen once, with approximately 11% in the top ten. The CDR3 runs 14 residues. CDR1 is MGHRA and CDR2 is YSYEKL in the germline V gene. V lost 2 bases and J lost 5; bases outside the gene matches: 3. This entry belongs to a study of OX40 agonist ivuxolimab in advanced cancers. Whole-study findings and limits: Within 6 weeks, CD4+ and CD8+ blood T cells expanded clonally at 0.1 to 3.0 mg/kg.

The origin of this receptor is an adult with an advanced solid tumor such as melanoma, head and neck, liver or kidney cancer. The sample was CD4+ or CD8+ T cells sorted from blood, taken in a trial of the OX40 agonist ivuxolimab. This chain uses TRBV4-1 with TRBJ2-5; 9 bases align to TRBD1. Here the CDR3 DNA reads TGCGCCAGCAGCCAAACAGGGGGCCGGGAGACCCAGTACTTC. As protein: CASSQTGGRETQYF.